The following is a T cell receptor (beta chain) sequence with its context. Its antigen is still unknown. The record originates from a study of OX40 agonist ivuxolimab in advanced cancers. The wider study: The patients' treatment was ivuxolimab, an agonistic anti-OX40 (CD134) antibody.

Assay: immunoSEQ multiplex PCR; the TCRdb copy retains only in-frame clones and omits some. Seen here are under 70,000 clones, around nine tenths observed once, and the top ten hold less than 1.1%. Overall study results and limits: Expanded clones were, on average, more numerous in CD8+ T cells than in CD4+.

The CDR3 runs 14 residues. V dropped 7 bases and J dropped 5; count of bases not matched to a gene: 7. Germline V gene data show CDR1 as MNHNS and CDR2 as SASEGT. Sequencing used CD4+ or CD8+ T cells sorted from blood, obtained in a trial of the OX40 agonist ivuxolimab. This clonotype was obtained from an adult with an advanced solid tumor such as melanoma, head and neck, liver or kidney cancer. The rearrangement links TRBV6-1 to TRBJ2-5; 10 bases agree with TRBD1. DNA for the CDR3: TGTGCCAGCACTAGGACAGGGGGGAAGGAGACCCAGTACTTC. Translating gives CASTRTGGKETQYF.